This TCR beta chain comes out of a study of T cell repertoires in cytomegalovirus infection. Study-level findings and limits: CMV-specific TCR beta clonotypes restricted by HLA-C were the ones dominating the ex vivo response.

TCRdb ran MiXCR on the reads and lists one entry per CDR3 protein. The sample has 110,000 to 150,000 distinct CDR3 sequences, roughly a third seen once. CDR1 is SEHNR and CDR2 is FQNEAQ in the germline V gene (reference sequence). Trimming pared 3 bases from V and 0 bases from J, leaving 9 bases between. The CDR3 spans 15 residues. This clonotype was observed at least ten times. Its antigen is still unknown. The origin of this receptor is a human donor in good health (CMV status not recorded). Some clones in this sample may be carry-over from other donors' samples. The V and J genes are TRBV7-9 and TRBJ2-1; D is uncertain. The sequencing used CD8+ T cells from cultured PBMCs, collected from culture after CMV antigen stimulation. CDR3 nucleotides: TGTGCCAGCAGCTTGGACCAGAGCTCCTACAATGAGCAGTTCTTC. Its protein product is CASSLDQSSYNEQFF.